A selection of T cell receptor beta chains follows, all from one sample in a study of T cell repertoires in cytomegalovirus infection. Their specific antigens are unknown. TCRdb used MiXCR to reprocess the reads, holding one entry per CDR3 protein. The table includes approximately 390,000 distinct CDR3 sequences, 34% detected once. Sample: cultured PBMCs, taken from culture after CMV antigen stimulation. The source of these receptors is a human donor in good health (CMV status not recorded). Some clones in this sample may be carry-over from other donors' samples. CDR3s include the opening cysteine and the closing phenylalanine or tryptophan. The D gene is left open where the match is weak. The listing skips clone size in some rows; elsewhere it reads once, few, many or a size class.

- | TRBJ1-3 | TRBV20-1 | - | TGCAGTGCTACTGGCCGTGGAAACACCATATATTTT | CSATGRGNTIYF
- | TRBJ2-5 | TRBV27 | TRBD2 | TGTGCCAGCAGTCCGAAGACTAGCGGGAATCAAGAGACCCAGTACTTC | CASSPKTSGNQETQYF
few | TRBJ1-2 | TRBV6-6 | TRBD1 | TGTGCCAGCTCAGGGGGTCTTAACTATGGCTACACCTTC | CASSGGLNYGYTF
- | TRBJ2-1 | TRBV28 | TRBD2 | TGTGCCAGCACCGGGTGGGGGACTAGCGGGAACAATGAGCAGTTCTTC | CASTGWGTSGNNEQFF
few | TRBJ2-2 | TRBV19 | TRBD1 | TGTGCCAGTAGTCCCAGTTTGGGGGACAGATACACCGGGGAGCTGTTTTTT | CASSPSLGDRYTGELFF
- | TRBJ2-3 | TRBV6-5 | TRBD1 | TGTGCCAGCAGTTGGGACAGGGCGTCAGATACGCAGTATTTT | CASSWDRASDTQYF
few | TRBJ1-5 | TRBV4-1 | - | TGCGCCAGCAGCCAAAAGATTGATAGCAATCAGCCCCAGCATTTT | CASSQKIDSNQPQHF
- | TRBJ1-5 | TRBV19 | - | TGTGCCAGTAGTATAGGAGGTGATCAGCCCCAGCATTTT | CASSIGGDQPQHF
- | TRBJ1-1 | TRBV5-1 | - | TGCGCCAGCAGCAACTCCGGGACAAGGGGCGGGAACACTGAAGCTTTCTTT | CASSNSGTRGGNTEAFF
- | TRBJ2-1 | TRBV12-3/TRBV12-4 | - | TGTGCCAGCAGTTTAAACCTACTACACAAACTTGGGCAGTTCTTC | CASSLNLLHKLGQFF
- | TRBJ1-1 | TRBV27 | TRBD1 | TGTGCCAGCAGTTTGTTGGGACAGGGGAAAGCTTTCTTT | CASSLLGQGKAFF
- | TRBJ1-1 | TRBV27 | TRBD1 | TGTGCCAGCAGTCCGGGACAGGGGTATCACACTGAAGCTTTCTTT | CASSPGQGYHTEAFF
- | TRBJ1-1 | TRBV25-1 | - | TGTGCCAGCAGTGTCCTGGGGCGCGGTGGAGAAGCTTTCTTT | CASSVLGRGGEAFF
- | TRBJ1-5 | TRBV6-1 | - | TGTGCCAGCTCGAGGGGGGATCAGCCCCAGCATTTT | CASSRGDQPQHF
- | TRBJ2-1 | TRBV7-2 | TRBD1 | TGTGCCAGCAGCCCGGGACAGGACAATGAGCAGTTCTTC | CASSPGQDNEQFF